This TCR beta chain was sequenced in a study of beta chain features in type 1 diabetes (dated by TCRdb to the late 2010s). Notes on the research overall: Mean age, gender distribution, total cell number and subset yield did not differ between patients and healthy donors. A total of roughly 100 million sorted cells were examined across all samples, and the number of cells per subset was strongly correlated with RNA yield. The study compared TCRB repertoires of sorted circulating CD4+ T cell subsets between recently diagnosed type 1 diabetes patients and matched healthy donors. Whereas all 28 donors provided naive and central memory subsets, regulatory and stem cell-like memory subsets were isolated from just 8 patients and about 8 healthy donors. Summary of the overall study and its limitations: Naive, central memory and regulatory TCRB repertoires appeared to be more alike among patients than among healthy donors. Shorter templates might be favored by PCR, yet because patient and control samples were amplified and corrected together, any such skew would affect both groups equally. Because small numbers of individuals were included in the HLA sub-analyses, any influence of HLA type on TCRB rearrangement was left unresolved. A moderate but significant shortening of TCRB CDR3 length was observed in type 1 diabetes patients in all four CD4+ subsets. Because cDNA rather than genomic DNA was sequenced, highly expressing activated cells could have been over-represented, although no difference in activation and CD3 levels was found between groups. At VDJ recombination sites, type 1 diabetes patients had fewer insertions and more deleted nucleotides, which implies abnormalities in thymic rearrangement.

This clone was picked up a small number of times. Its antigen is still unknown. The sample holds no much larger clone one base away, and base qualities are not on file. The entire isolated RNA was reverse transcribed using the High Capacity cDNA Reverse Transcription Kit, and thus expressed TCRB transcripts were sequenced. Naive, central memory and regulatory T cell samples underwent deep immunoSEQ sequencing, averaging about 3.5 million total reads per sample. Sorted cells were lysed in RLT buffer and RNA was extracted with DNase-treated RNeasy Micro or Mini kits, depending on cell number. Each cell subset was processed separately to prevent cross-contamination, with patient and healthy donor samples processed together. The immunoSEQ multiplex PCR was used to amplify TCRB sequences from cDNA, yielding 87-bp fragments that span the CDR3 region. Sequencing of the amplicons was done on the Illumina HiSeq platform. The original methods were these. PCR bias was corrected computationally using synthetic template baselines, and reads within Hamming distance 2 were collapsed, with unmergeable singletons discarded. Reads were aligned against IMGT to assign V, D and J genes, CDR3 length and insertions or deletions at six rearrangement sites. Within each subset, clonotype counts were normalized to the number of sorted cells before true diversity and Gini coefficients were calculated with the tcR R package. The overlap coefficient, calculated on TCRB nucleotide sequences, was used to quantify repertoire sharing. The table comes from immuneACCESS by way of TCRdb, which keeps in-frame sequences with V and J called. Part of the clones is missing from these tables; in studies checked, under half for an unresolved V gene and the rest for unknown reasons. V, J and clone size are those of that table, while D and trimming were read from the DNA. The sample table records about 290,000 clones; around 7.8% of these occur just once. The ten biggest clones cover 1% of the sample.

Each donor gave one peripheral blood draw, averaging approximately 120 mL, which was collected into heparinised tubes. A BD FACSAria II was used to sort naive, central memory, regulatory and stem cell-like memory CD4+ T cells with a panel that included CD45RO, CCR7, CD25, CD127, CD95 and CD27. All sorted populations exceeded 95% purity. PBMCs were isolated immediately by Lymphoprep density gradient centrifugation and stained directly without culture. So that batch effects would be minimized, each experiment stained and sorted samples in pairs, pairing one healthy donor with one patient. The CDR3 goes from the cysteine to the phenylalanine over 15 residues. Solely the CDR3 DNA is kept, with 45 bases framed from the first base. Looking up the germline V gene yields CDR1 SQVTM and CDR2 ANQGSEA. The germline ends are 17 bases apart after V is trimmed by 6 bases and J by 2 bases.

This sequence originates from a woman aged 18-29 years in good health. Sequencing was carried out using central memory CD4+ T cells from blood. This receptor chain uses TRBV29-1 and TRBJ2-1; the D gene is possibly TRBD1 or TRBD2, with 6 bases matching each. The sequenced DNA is TGCAGCGTAATCCCTAGGAGGGGGGCCTACAATGAGCAGTTCTTC. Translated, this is CSVIPRRGAYNEQFF.